The clone carrying this TCR beta chain was seen a handful of times. No antigen is known for it. The study ran the assay at deep level. When replicate PCRs were run on sorted subsets, they used around 0.2 ug DNA, approximately 27,000 T cell genomes. The method was immunoSEQ multiplex PCR; TCRdb's version includes in-frame clones alone and lacks a portion of them. Of about 180,000 clones in the sample, 90% to 95% are singletons; the top ten hold around 0.067%. All participating donors were Caucasian adults from Nashville, Tennessee. The sample originates from a study of shared clonotypes between healthy human individuals. Study-level findings and limits: Memory subsets generally showed lower estimated richness than naive subsets.

V shed 2 bases, J shed 4 bases, and the junction held 12 bases outside the gene matches. This CDR3 spans 17 amino acids. The germline CDR1 and CDR2 sequences are MGHRA and YSYEKL. The sequencing sample was made of naive CD4+ T cells sorted from blood. Stated subset: CD45RA+ positively selected. This receptor was taken from a woman aged 30 to 39 in good health. This chain joins TRBV4-1 and TRBJ2-7; TRBD2 matches 9 bases. CDR3 nucleotide sequence: TGCGCCAGCAGCCAACCCATAGCGGGAGACACACGATACGAGCAGTACTTC. Its protein product is CASSQPIAGDTRYEQYF.